The 14 T cell receptor beta chains below were found in one sample sequenced in a study of identifying expanded T cells in peripheral blood. Here immunoSEQ multiplex PCR was the method, and the copy in TCRdb shows in-frame clones only, minus some. The table has approximately 100,000 clones, 75% to 90% seen once; the top ten hold about 17%. The sequenced sample was blood. All receptors come from a person aged 18-69 years in good health.

This clone is a singleton in its sample. This sequence joins TRBV27 and TRBJ1-1; TRBD1 matches at 10 bases. Per the germline V gene, CDR1 is MNHEY and CDR2 is SMNVEV (reference sequence). The J segment lost 4 bases and the V segment lost 6 bases, leaving 11 bases of the junction unmatched. The CDR3 has 16 residues. Here the CDR3 reads CASRTGGLFGGTEAFF. The CDR3 bases are TGTGCCAGCAGGACAGGGGGCTTATTCGGGGGCACTGAAGCTTTCTTT.

This clone was seen a single time. CDR3 sequence reads: CASSIPDHLGTEAFF. CDR3 bases: TGTGCCAGTAGTATACCGGATCACCTTGGGACTGAAGCTTTCTTT. V gene TRBV19 combines with J gene TRBJ1-1; D call uncertain. Germline CDR1 and CDR2: LNHDA and SQIVND (reference sequence). Trimming pared 2 bases from V and 5 bases from J, leaving 15 bases between. CDR3 length: 15 residues.

This sequence joins TRBV7-6 and TRBJ1-3, with a tentative D call TRBD1 (5 bases). The CDR3 loop spans 15 amino acids. Between the trimmed V and J ends, which lost 0 bases and 4 bases, there was a span of 10 bases. Germline values: CDR1 SGHVS, CDR2 FNYEAQ. The CDR3 DNA sequence: TGTGCCAGCAGCTTAGCGGAGGGACCGGGAAACACCATATATTTT. Its protein product is CASSLAEGPGNTIYF. Full variable domain (missing parts from reference TRBV7-6 and TRBJ1-3): GAGVSQSPRYKVTKRGQDVALRCDPISGHVSLYWYRQALGQGPEFLTYFNYEAQQDKSGLPNDRFSAERPEGSISTLTIQRTEQRDSAMYRCASSLAEGPGNTIYFGEGSWLTVV.

This chain joins TRBV30 and TRBJ1-4, with 7 bases matching TRBD1. V shed 8 bases and J 0 bases; nucleotides not matched to a gene: 6. The germline gives CDR1 GTSNPN, CDR2 SVGIG (reference sequence). The CDR3 is 14 amino acids. CDR3 nucleotide sequence: TGTGCCGCCGCAGGGGGGACAACTAATGAAAAACTGTTTTTT. It specifies CAAAGGTTNEKLFF. The full variable domain, in which reference TRBV30 and TRBJ1-4 provide the parts outside the CDR3, is SQTIHQWPATLVQPVGSPLSLECTVEGTSNPNLYWYRQAAGRGLQLLFYSVGIGQISSEVPQNLSASRPQDRQFILSSKKLLLSDSGFYLCAAAGGTTNEKLFFGSGTQLSVL.

V usage is TRBV14 and J usage is TRBJ2-3; 12 nucleotides line up with TRBD2. Germline lookup yields CDR1 SGHDN and CDR2 FVKESK. J was trimmed by 0 bases and V by 1 base; bases with no gene match: 20. The CDR3 extends over 23 amino acids. CDR3 nucleotide sequence: TGTGCCAGCAGCCAAGTTTTCGGCGTTTCTTATATGACTAGCGGGGGAAGCACAGATACGCAGTATTTT. This sequence encodes CASSQVFGVSYMTSGGSTDTQYF.

This clone was found a few times. The chain carries TRBV4-2 and TRBJ1-5, with D possibly being TRBD1 (6 bases). V lost 4 bases and J lost 5, with 18 bases in between. This CDR3 comprises 16 residues. Germline loops: CDR1 LGHNA, CDR2 YNFKEQ. This chain's CDR3 is CASSRDSGEGDQPQHF. Here the CDR3 DNA reads TGTGCCAGCAGCCGGGATTCAGGGGAGGGGGATCAGCCCCAGCATTTT.

The chain links TRBV5-1 to TRBJ1-3; no reliable D call. The CDR3 runs 14 residues. Trimming removed 2 bases at V and 2 bases at J, with 8 bases between. Germline V gene lookup returns CDR1 SGHRS and CDR2 YFSETQ. CDR3 DNA sequence: TGCGCCAGCAGCTTTGACATTGCTGGAAACACCATATATTTT. It is translated as CASSFDIAGNTIYF.

This clone showed up many times. The chain joins TRBV19 to TRBJ1-2; no definite D call. Germline V gives CDR1 LNHDA, CDR2 SQIVND (reference sequence). The CDR3 is 14 amino acids. The V gene lost 3 bases and the J gene lost 4 bases, with 12 bases spanning the gap. The CDR3: CASSIPRLGYGYTF. The CDR3 nucleotides are TGTGCCAGTAGTATCCCCCGGCTCGGCTATGGCTACACCTTC. The full variable domain, rest sourced from reference TRBV19 and TRBJ1-2, is DGGITQSPKYLFRKEGQNVTLSCEQNLNHDAMYWYRQDPGQGLRLIYYSQIVNDFQKGDIAEGYSVSREKKESFPLTVTSAQKNPTAFYLCASSIPRLGYGYTFGSGTRLTVV.

This clone was detected a few times. The J gene is TRBJ1-6, the V gene TRBV10-3; D unclear. The CDR3 extends over 14 amino acids. The V and J ends lost 5 bases and 8 bases respectively, with 13 bases between them. Germline-derived CDR1 and CDR2 are ENHRY and SYGVKD. CDR3 coding DNA: TGTGCCATCAGTCGCGGATCCTGGGATTCACCCCTCCACTTT. It encodes CAISRGSWDSPLHF.

On this clone itself: This is likely a read error, given that the CDR3 carries no conserved phenylalanine or tryptophan at its end. The DNA is left out, because the CDR3 cannot be placed on it with certainty; the CDR3 is given as TCRdb lists it. This chain uses TRBV5-5 with TRBJ2-7; the table gives TRBD2 as D, unverified against the DNA. Germline V CDR1 and CDR2: SGHKS, YYEKEE (reference sequence). The CDR3 is 8 residues long, counting both termini. The CDR3 protein is CASSPESL.

The rearrangement joins TRBV11-1 to TRBJ2-7, with TRBD1 matching 7 bases. This CDR3 is 15 amino acids long. V gave up 6 bases and J gave up 3 bases; unmatched junction bases: 11. The germline V gene has CDR1 SGHAT and CDR2 FQDESV (reference sequence). CDR3 DNA sequence: TGTGCCAGCAGGCCGGAGCCAGGGGGAATCTACGAGCAGTACTTC. The encoded protein is CASRPEPGGIYEQYF.

This rearrangement joins TRBV6-1 to TRBJ1-2, with D uncertain. The ends were cut back, 2 bases at V and 4 bases at J, with 8 bases in the middle. This CDR3 contains 13 residues. CDR1 is MNHNS, CDR2 SASEGT, per germline. The CDR3 sequence is CASSEFQSYGYTF. The CDR3 nucleotides read TGTGCCAGCAGTGAATTCCAAAGCTATGGCTACACCTTC.

The J gene is TRBJ2-3, the V gene TRBV11-3; D is unresolved. This CDR3 spans 13 amino acids. Trimming removed 1 base from V and 6 bases from J, with 8 bases in between. CDR1 and CDR2 (germline): SGHNT, YENEEA. CDR3 amino acids: CASSLGTLDTQYF. The CDR3 coding sequence is TGTGCCAGCAGCTTAGGGACCCTTGATACGCAGTATTTT.

This clone was detected ten times or more. The CDR3 DNA follows: TGTGCCAGCAGTGACTCGGACAACACTGAAGCTTTCTTT. Protein: CASSDSDNTEAFF. The rearrangement joins TRBV6-4 to TRBJ1-1; D is unresolved. The CDR3 contains 13 residues. Per the germline V gene, CDR1 is MRHNA and CDR2 is SNTAGT. The ends were cut back, 0 bases at V and 2 bases at J, with 4 bases in the middle.